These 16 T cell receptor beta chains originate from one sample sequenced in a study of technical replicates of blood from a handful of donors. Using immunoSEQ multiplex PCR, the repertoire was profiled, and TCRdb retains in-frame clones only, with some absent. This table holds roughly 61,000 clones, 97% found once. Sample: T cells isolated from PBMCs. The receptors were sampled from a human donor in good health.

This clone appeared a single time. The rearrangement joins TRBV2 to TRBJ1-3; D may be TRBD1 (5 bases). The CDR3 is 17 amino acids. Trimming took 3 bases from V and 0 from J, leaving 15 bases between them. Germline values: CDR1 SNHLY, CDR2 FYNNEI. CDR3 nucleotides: TGTGCCAGCAGTGATCAGGGCAGGGAAGACTCTGGAAACACCATATATTTT. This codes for CASSDQGREDSGNTIYF.

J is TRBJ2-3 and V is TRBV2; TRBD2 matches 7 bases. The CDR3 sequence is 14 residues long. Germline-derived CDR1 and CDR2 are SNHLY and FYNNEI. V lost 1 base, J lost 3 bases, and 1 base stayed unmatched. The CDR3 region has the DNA TGTGCCAGCAGTGAAGAGGGAGGGACAGATACGCAGTATTTT. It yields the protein CASSEEGGTDTQYF.

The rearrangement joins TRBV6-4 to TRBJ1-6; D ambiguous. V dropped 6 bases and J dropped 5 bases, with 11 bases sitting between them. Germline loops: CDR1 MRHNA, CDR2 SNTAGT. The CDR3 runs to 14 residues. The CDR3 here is CASSRGPDNSPLHF. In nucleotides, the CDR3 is TGTGCCAGCAGCCGGGGTCCCGATAATTCACCCCTCCACTTT.

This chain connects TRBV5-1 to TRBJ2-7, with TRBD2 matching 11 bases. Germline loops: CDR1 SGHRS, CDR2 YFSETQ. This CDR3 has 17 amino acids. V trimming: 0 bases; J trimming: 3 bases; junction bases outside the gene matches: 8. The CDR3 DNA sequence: TGCGCCAGCAGCTTGGAACTAGCGGGAGTAAGTAGCTACGAGCAGTACTTC. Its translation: CASSLELAGVSSYEQYF.

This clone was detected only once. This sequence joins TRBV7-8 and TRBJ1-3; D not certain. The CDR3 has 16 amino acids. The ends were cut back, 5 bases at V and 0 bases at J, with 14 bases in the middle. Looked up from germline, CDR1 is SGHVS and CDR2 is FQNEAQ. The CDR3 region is CASSTGLLSSGNTIYF. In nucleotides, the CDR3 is TGTGCCAGCAGCACTGGACTCCTTAGCTCTGGAAACACCATATATTTT.

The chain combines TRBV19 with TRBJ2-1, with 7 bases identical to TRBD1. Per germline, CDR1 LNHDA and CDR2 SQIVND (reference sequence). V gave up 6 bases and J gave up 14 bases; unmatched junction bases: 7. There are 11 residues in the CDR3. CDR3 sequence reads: CASSPGQVKFF. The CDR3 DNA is TGTGCCAGTAGCCCAGGACAGGTTAAGTTCTTC.

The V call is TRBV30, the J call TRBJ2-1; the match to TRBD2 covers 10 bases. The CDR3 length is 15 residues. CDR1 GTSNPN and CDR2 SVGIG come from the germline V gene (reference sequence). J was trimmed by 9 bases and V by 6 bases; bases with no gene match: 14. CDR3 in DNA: TGTGCCTGCCACATAGGAGCGGGGGGGCCGCGTGAGCAGTTCTTC. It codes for CACHIGAGGPREQFF. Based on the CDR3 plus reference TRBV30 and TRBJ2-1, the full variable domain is SQTIHQWPATLVQPVGSPLSLECTVEGTSNPNLYWYRQAAGRGLQLLFYSVGIGQISSEVPQNLSASRPQDRQFILSSKKLLLSDSGFYLCACHIGAGGPREQFFGPGTRLTVL.

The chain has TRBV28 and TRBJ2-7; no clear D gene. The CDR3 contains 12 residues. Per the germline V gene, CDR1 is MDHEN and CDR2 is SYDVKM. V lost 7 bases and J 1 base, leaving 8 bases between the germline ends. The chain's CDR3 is CASNLQSYEQYF. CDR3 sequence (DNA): TGTGCCAGCAATTTGCAGTCCTACGAGCAGTACTTC.

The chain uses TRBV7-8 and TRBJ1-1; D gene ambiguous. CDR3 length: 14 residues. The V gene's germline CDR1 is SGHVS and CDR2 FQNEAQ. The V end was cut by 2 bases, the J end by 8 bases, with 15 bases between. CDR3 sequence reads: CASSLSGIDLEAFF. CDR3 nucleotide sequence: TGTGCCAGCAGCTTAAGCGGAATTGATCTGGAAGCTTTCTTT.

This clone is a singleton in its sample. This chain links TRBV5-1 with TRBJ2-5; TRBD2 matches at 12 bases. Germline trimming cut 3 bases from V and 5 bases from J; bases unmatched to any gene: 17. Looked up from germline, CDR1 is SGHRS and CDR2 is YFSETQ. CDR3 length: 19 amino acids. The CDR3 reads CASSSGLAGQTKPTETQYF. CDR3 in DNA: TGCGCCAGCAGCTCCGGACTAGCGGGACAAACCAAACCCACTGAGACCCAGTACTTC.

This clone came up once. CDR3: CASSRGWDSGRTEAFF. Here the CDR3 DNA reads TGTGCCAGCAGCAGGGGGTGGGACTCCGGGAGGACTGAAGCTTTCTTT. The J gene is TRBJ1-1, the V gene TRBV7-9, with TRBD1 as a possible D gene (6 bases). The V gene lost 5 bases and the J gene lost 5 bases, with 21 bases spanning the gap. From germline, CDR1 is SEHNR and CDR2 FQNEAQ (reference sequence). The CDR3 has 16 residues. Complete variable domain (other parts from reference TRBV7-9 and TRBJ1-1): DTGVSQNPRHKITKRGQNVTFRCDPISEHNRLYWYRQTLGQGPEFLTYFQNEAQLEKSRLLSDRFSAERPKGSFSTLEIQRTEQGDSAMYLCASSRGWDSGRTEAFFGQGTRLTVV.

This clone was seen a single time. The CDR3 DNA is TGTGCCAGCAGCGCCACAGGGGTTGGTTCACCCCTCCACTTT. This sequence encodes CASSATGVGSPLHF. The chain employs TRBV11-1 and TRBJ1-6, with 7 bases that match TRBD1. Germline lookup yields CDR1 SGHAT and CDR2 FQDESV (reference sequence). The CDR3 has 14 residues. Trimming took 5 bases from V and 9 from J; bases not matched to a gene: 7.

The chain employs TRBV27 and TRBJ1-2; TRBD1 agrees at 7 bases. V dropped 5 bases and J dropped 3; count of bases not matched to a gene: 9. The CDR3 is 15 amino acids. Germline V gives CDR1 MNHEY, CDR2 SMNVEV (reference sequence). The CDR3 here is CASSSHGTADYGYTF. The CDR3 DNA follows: TGTGCCAGCAGTAGCCACGGGACAGCGGACTATGGCTACACCTTC.

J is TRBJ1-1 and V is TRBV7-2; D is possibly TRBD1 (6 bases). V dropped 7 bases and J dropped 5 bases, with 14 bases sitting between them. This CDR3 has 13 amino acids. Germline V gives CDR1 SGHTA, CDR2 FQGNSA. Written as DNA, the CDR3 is TGTGCCAGCAACACAGGGAAGAAGACTGAAGCTTTCTTT. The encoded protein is CASNTGKKTEAFF.

The CDR3 is CASSLVGYSGQYF. The CDR3 DNA sequence: TGTGCCAGCAGCCTGGTCGGATATTCAGGGCAGTACTTC. V gene TRBV7-9 combines with J gene TRBJ2-7; D gene ambiguous. Trimming left V 5 bases short and J 9 bases short, with 17 bases between. The CDR3 covers 13 residues. Per the germline V gene, CDR1 is SEHNR and CDR2 is FQNEAQ (reference sequence).

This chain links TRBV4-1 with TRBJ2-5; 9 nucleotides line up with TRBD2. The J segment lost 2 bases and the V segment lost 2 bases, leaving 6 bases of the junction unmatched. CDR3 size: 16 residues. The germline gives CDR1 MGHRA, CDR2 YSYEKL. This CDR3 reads CASSQLSGGIQETQYF. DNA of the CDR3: TGCGCCAGCAGCCAACTAAGCGGGGGGATTCAAGAGACCCAGTACTTC.